This TCR beta chain was retrieved from a study of blood T cell repertoires in COVID-19. Study information: From T cells, B-cell-depleted T cells, or PBMCs came the material, which was cDNA or gDNA.

Germline V gives CDR1 SGHNT, CDR2 YYREEE (reference sequence). Trimming pared 3 bases from V and 2 bases from J, leaving 14 bases between. CDR3 size: 15 residues. Per the original methods: Estimates of nucleated cell counts were drawn from the amplification of reference gene primers. Libraries were prepared by immunoSEQ multiplex PCR; TCRdb keeps only in-frame clonotypes and omits some of them. That table supplies the V and J calls and clone size; D and trimming were determined from the DNA. Of under 30,000 clones listed, about 90% are singletons. The chain carries TRBV5-4 and TRBJ1-2; maybe TRBD1 (5 bases). Sequencing was performed on peripheral blood. The source is a human donor in a cohort sampled during active COVID-19. The CDR3 spells CASSSQGKGNYGYTF. CDR3 sequence (DNA): TGTGCCAGCAGCTCTCAGGGTAAGGGGAACTATGGCTACACCTTC.